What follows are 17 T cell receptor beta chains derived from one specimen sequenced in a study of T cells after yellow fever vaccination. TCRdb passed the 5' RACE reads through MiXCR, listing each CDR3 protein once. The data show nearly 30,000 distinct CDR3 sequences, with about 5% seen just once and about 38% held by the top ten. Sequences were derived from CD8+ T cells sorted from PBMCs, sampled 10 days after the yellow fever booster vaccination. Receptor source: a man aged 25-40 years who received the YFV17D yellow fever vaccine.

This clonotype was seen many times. CDR3 residues: CASSPLAGGSYNEQFF. Here the CDR3 DNA reads TGCGCCAGCAGCCCACTAGCGGGGGGATCCTACAATGAGCAGTTCTTC. V and J are TRBV4-1 and TRBJ2-1; 12 bases line up with TRBD2. With 4 bases clipped from V and 1 base from J, the junction kept 2 bases outside the gene matches. Germline V lookup: CDR1 MGHRA, CDR2 YSYEKL. The CDR3 runs to 16 residues.

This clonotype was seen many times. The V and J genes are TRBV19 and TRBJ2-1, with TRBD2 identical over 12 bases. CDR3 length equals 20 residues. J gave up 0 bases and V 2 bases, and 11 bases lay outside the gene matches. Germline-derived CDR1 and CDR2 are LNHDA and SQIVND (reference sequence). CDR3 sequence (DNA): TGTGCCAGTAGTATACCGCCGGGACTAGCGGGTACCTCCTCCTACAATGAGCAGTTCTTC. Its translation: CASSIPPGLAGTSSYNEQFF.

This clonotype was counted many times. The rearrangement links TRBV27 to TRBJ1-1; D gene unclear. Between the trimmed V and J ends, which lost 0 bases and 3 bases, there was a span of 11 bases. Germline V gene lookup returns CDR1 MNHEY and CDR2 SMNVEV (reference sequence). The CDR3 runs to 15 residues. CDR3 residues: CASSLSPDGYTEAFF. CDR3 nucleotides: TGTGCCAGCAGTTTATCGCCAGACGGGTACACTGAAGCTTTCTTT.

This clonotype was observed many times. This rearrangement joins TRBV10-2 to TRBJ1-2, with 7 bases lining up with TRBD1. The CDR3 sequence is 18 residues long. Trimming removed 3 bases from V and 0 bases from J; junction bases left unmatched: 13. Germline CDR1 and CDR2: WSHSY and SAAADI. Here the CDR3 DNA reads TGCGCCAGCAGTGATTCCATACTCCGGGACAGATCTAACTATGGCTACACCTTC. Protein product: CASSDSILRDRSNYGYTF.

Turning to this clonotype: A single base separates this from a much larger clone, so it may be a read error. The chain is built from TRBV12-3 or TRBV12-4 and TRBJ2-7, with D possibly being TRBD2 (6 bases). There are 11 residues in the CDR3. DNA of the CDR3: TGTACCAGCGCGGGGATCTACGAGCAGTACTTC. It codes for CTSAGIYEQYF.

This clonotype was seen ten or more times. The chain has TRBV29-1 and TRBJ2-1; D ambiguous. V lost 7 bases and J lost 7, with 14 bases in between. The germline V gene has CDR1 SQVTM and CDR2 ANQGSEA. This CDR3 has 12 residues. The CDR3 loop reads CSALPTGNEQFF. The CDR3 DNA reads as TGCAGCGCCTTACCGACCGGGAATGAGCAGTTCTTC.

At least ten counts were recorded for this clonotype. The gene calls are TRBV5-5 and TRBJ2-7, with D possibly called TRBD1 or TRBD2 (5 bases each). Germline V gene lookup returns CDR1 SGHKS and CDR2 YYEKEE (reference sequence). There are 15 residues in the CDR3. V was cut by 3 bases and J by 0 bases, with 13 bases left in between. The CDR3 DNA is TGTGCCAGCAGCTGGGTGGGGGAAAGCTCCTACGAGCAGTACTTC. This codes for CASSWVGESSYEQYF.

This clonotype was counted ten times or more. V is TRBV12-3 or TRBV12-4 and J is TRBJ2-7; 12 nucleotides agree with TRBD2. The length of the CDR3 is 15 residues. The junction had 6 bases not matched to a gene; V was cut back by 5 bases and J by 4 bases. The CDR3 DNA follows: TGTGCCAGCAGTCAGACTAGCGGGAGTGGGTACGAGCAGTACTTC. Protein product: CASSQTSGSGYEQYF.

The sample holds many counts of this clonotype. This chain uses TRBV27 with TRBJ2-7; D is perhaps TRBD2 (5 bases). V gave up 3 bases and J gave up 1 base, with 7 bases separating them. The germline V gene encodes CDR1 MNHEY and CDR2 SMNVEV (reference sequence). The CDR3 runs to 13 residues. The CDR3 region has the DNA TGTGCCAGCAGTTTTCCGGGGTCCTACGAGCAGTACTTC. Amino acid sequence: CASSFPGSYEQYF.

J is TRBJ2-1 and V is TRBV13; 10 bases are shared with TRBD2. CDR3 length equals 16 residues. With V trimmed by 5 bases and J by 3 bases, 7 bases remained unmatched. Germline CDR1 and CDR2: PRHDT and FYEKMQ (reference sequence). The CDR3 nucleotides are TGTGCCAGCAGCCCCCCCACTAGCGGGGACTACAATGAGCAGTTCTTC. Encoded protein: CASSPPTSGDYNEQFF. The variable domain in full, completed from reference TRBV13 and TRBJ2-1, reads AAGVIQSPRHLIKEKRETATLKCYPIPRHDTVYWYQQGPGQDPQFLISFYEKMQSDKGSIPDRFSAQQFSDYHSELNMSSLELGDSALYFCASSPPTSGDYNEQFFGPGTRLTVL.

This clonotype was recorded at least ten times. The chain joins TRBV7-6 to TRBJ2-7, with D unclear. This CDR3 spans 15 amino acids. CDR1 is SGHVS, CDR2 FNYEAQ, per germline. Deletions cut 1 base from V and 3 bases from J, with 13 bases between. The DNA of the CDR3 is TGTGCCAGCAGCTTAGAAAGGGTGCCAGGCTACGAGCAGTACTTC. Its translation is CASSLERVPGYEQYF.

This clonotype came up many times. DNA of the CDR3: TGTGCCAGCAGCTCGGGCCCAGCGTCGTTTTACGAGCAGTACTTC. Protein sequence: CASSSGPASFYEQYF. The chain recombines TRBV6-5 with TRBJ2-7, with D uncertain. V was trimmed by 6 bases and J by 4 bases, leaving 19 bases between them. CDR1 is MNHEY, CDR2 SVGAGI, per germline. This CDR3 region has 15 residues.

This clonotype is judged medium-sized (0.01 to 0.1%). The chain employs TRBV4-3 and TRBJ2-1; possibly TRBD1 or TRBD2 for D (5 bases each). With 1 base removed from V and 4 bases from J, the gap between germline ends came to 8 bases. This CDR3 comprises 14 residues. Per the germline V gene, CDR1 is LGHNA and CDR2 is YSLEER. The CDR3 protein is CASSQVGEYNEQFF. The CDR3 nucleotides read TGCGCCAGCAGCCAAGTGGGGGAGTACAATGAGCAGTTCTTC.

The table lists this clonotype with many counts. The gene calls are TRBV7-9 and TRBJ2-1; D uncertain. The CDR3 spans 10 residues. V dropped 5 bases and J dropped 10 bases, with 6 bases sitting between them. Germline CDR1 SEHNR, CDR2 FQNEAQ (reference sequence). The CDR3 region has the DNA TGTGCCAGCAGCATCCTAGAGCAGTTCTTC. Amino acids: CASSILEQFF.

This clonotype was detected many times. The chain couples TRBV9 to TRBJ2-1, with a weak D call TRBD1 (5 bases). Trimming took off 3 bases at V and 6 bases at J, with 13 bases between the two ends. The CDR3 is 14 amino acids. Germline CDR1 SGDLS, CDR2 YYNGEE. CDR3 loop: CASSGVFGANEQFF. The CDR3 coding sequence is TGTGCCAGCAGCGGGGTCTTTGGGGCCAATGAGCAGTTCTTC.

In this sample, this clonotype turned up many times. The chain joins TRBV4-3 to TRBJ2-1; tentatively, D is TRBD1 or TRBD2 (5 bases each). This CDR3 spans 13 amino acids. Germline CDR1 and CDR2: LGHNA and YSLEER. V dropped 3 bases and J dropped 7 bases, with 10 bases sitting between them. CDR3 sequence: CASSHLGENEQFF. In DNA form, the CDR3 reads TGCGCCAGCAGCCACCTAGGGGAGAATGAGCAGTTCTTC.

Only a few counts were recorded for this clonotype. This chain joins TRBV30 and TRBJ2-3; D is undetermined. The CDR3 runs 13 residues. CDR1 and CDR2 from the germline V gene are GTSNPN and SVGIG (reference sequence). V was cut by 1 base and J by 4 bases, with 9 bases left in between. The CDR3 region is CAWSGWVPDTQYF. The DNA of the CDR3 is TGTGCCTGGAGTGGGTGGGTCCCAGATACGCAGTATTTT.